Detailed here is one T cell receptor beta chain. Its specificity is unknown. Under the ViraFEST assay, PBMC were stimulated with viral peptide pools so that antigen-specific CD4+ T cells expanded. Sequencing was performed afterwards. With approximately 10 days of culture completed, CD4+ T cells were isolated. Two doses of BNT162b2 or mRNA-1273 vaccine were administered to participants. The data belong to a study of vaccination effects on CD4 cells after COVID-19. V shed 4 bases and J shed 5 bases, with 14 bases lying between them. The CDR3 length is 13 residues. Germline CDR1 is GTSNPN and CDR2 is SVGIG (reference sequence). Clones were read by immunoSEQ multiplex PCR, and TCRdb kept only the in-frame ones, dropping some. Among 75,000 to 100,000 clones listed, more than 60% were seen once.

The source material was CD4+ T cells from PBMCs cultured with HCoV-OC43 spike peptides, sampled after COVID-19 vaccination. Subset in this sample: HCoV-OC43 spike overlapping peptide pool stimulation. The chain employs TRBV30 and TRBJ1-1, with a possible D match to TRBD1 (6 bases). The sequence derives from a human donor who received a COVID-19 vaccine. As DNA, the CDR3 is TGTGCCTGGACCCGGGGGGGGCCTACTGAAGCTTTCTTT. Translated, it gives CAWTRGGPTEAFF.